This TCR beta chain was observed in a study of cytomegalovirus exposure and HLA in healthy donors. The PCR ran on 60 Vbeta and 13 Jbeta primers. The method was immunoSEQ multiplex PCR; TCRdb's version includes in-frame clones alone and lacks a portion of them. The sample has approximately 110,000 clones, just under 75% seen once. The CDR3 is made up of 16 amino acids. The J segment lost 6 bases and the V segment lost 11 bases, leaving 15 bases of the junction unmatched. Germline assignment: CDR1 MDHEN and CDR2 SYDVKM. This rearrangement joins TRBV28 to TRBJ1-5, with TRBD1 matching over 11 bases. The sequence derives from a man aged 55 to 69 in good health and CMV-seropositive. Sequences were obtained from PBMCs. The CDR3 loop reads CASARLGTGGSQPQHF. CDR3 DNA sequence: TGTGCCTCAGCACGACTTGGGACAGGGGGTAGTCAGCCCCAGCATTTT. Complete variable domain (other parts from reference TRBV28 and TRBJ1-5): DVKVTQSSRYLVKRTGEKVFLECVQDMDHENMFWYRQDPGLGLRLIYFSYDVKMKEKGDIPEGYSVSREKKERFSLILESASTNQTSMYLCASARLGTGGSQPQHFGDGTRLSIL.